The T cell receptor (beta chain) under discussion was sequenced for a study of cytomegalovirus exposure and HLA in healthy donors. V lost 3 bases to trimming and J lost 8 bases; unmatched junction nucleotides: 13. Germline loops: CDR1 LGHNA, CDR2 YNFKEQ. The CDR3 spans 17 residues. The primer mix had 60 Vbeta and 13 Jbeta primers. Profiling relied on immunoSEQ multiplex PCR, and the TCRdb table lists in-frame clones only, not all of them. This repertoire shows approximately 120,000 clones, 60% to 85% found once; its top ten account for less than 15%. This clonotype was sampled from a woman aged 40 to 50 in good health and CMV-seropositive. The sequencing input was PBMCs. This chain uses TRBV4-2 with TRBJ1-6; 7 nucleotides match TRBD1. CDR3 protein: CASSQSRGTAAYSPLHF. In DNA, the CDR3 is TGTGCCAGCAGCCAGTCCCGGGGGACAGCGGCTTATTCACCCCTCCACTTT.